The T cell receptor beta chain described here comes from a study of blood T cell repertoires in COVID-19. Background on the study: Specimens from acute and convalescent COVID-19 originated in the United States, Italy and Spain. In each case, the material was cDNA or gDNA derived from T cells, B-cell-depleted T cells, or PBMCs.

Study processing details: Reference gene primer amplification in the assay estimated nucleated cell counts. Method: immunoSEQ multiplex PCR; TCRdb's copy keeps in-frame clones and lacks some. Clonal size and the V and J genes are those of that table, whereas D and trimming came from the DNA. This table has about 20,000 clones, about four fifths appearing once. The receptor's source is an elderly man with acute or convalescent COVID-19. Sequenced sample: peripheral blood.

CDR3 nucleotides: TGTGCCACCAGCAGAGGCCGGGGGGGCACAGATACGCAGTATTTT. Translation: CATSRGRGGTDTQYF. The chain employs TRBV15 and TRBJ2-3, with 7 positions matching TRBD2. The CDR3 is made up of 15 amino acids. J lost 1 base, V lost 1 base, and 2 bases had no gene match. CDR1 and CDR2 from the germline V gene are LNHNV and YYDKDF (reference sequence).